This T cell receptor beta chain was recorded in a study of T cells expressing NK-cell markers. Study details: Just one sequenced donor of eight was HCMV-seronegative, while seven were seropositive. Study-level points and caveats: Clarity on HCMV specificity was lacking for the expanded NKG2C+ T cell clones.

In terms of frequency, this clonotype is medium-sized. The antigen remains undetermined. The cDNA for TCR beta came from 5'RACE template switching with UMIs. TCRdb reprocessed the 5' RACE reads and stores each CDR3 protein as one record, lacking DNA. Here the sample table reports about 5,000 distinct CDR3 sequences. CDR1 and CDR2 from the germline V gene are SGHNT and YENEEA. The CDR3 has 16 amino acids. The material sequenced was blood T cells: a sorted CD56 or NKG2C T cell subset, CD4+ or CD8+ T cells, or bulk PBMC T cells (not recorded which). This sequence was found in a man younger than 35 in good health. The rearrangement joins TRBV11-3 to TRBJ2-1; the TCRdb D gene call, TRBD1, has no DNA to confirm it. The CDR3 is CASSQPRGTQHNEQFF.